This is a list of T cell receptor beta chains from one sample in a study of sequential checkpoint blockade in melanoma. Sequencing used immunoSEQ multiplex PCR; TCRdb keeps in-frame clones, though not all of them. The sample holds some 11,000 clones, under 60% seen once. Here the sequenced sample was CD8+ T cells sorted from blood (inferred from file names), taken from a patient given nivolumab and ipilimumab in sequence. The receptors come from a human donor with melanoma. Each CDR3 is given with its conserved first and last residue. Fields, in order: J gene, D gene, clone size, V gene, CDR3 protein, CDR3 DNA. D genes are given only for firm matches. The listing skips clone size in some rows; elsewhere it reads once, few, many or a size class.

>TRBJ2-1|-|-|TRBV19
CASSIESGSATSDNEQFF
TGTGCCAGTAGTATAGAGTCAGGTTCCGCTACCTCGGACAATGAGCAGTTCTTC
>TRBJ1-2|-|-|TRBV11-2
CASSLQGGANYGYTF
TGTGCCAGCAGCCTCCAAGGGGGGGCAAACTATGGCTACACCTTC
>TRBJ2-7|TRBD2|once|TRBV27
CASSFTSAYEQYF
TGTGCCAGCAGTTTCACTAGCGCCTACGAGCAGTACTTC
>TRBJ1-4|-|-|TRBV28
CASRGLQGYNEKLFF
TGTGCCAGCAGGGGTTTACAGGGATATAATGAAAAACTGTTTTTT
>TRBJ2-5|TRBD2|-|TRBV7-9
CASSFAGLGGETQYF
TGTGCCAGCAGCTTCGCGGGACTAGGTGGTGAGACCCAGTACTTC
>TRBJ2-1|-|-|TRBV29-1
CSVETGYNEQFF
TGCAGCGTTGAAACAGGTTACAATGAGCAGTTCTTC
>TRBJ2-1|-|-|TRBV28
CASSPFYEQFF
TGTGCCAGCAGTCCATTTTATGAGCAGTTCTTC
>TRBJ2-7|TRBD1|medium-sized|TRBV19
CASRAGQGRFEQYF
TGTGCCAGTAGAGCAGGACAGGGGCGTTTCGAGCAGTACTTC
>TRBJ2-7|-|few|TRBV28
CASSFGYEAYEQYF
TGTGCCAGCAGTTTTGGGTATGAGGCCTACGAGCAGTACTTC
>TRBJ2-7|TRBD1|-|TRBV28
CASSSPRAGQGSYEQYF
TGTGCCAGCAGTTCCCCTAGGGCGGGACAGGGCTCCTACGAGCAGTACTTC
>TRBJ2-5|TRBD2|-|TRBV6-5
CASSYLTSGQETQYF
TGTGCCAGCAGTTACCTGACTAGCGGCCAAGAGACCCAGTACTTC
>TRBJ1-5|-|-|TRBV9
CASSAGGGSNQPQHF
TGTGCCAGCAGCGCCGGGGGGGGTAGCAATCAGCCCCAGCATTTT
>TRBJ2-1|-|-|TRBV4-1
CASSQDSGRVNEQFF
TGCGCCAGCAGCCAAGATTCGGGCAGGGTGAATGAGCAGTTCTTC
>TRBJ2-7|TRBD2|-|TRBV28
CASSFLSSGTLEQYF
TGTGCCAGCAGTTTTTTGTCTAGCGGGACCCTGGAGCAGTACTTC
>TRBJ2-7|-|-|TRBV15
CATSRASNYEQYF
TGTGCCACCAGCAGAGCCTCTAACTACGAGCAGTACTTC
>TRBJ1-2|-|-|TRBV6-6
CASSSGGNYGYTF
TGTGCCAGCAGTTCGGGCGGGAACTATGGCTACACCTTC
>TRBJ2-7|TRBD2|few|TRBV19
CASSIGTSGSRPYEQYF
TGTGCCAGTAGTATCGGGACTAGCGGGAGCCGACCCTACGAGCAGTACTTC
>TRBJ2-1|-|-|TRBV7-9
CASSFSSGEQFF
TGTGCCAGCAGCTTTTCCAGCGGTGAGCAGTTCTTC
>TRBJ2-2|-|medium-sized|TRBV5-1
CASSLTINTGELFF
TGCGCCAGCAGCTTGACAATAAACACCGGGGAGCTGTTTTTT
>TRBJ2-7|TRBD1|few|TRBV28
CASSSSSGTGFHEQYF
TGTGCCAGCAGTTCTTCCTCCGGGACAGGGTTCCACGAGCAGTACTTC
>TRBJ2-5|TRBD1|-|TRBV28
CASSLTGTGSFPETQYF
TGTGCCAGCAGTTTAACCGGGACAGGGTCATTTCCGGAGACCCAGTACTTC
>TRBJ1-3|-|-|TRBV29-1
CSVEVTGPSSGNTIYF
TGCAGCGTTGAGGTAACAGGTCCCTCCTCTGGAAACACCATATATTTT
>TRBJ2-7|TRBD2|-|TRBV27
CASSSSGASSYEQYF
TGTGCCAGCAGTTCCAGCGGGGCTAGCTCCTACGAGCAGTACTTC
>TRBJ1-1|-|-|TRBV28
CASSLIGVEAFF
TGTGCCAGCAGTTTAATAGGGGTTGAAGCTTTCTTT
>TRBJ2-7|TRBD2|few|TRBV27
CASSYTSGSLSEQYF
TGTGCCAGCAGCTACACTAGCGGGTCCCTCTCGGAGCAGTACTTC
>TRBJ2-7|TRBD2|-|TRBV25-1
CASSEYSSGRSPLEQYF
TGTGCCAGCAGTGAATATAGCAGCGGGAGGTCCCCTCTCGAGCAGTACTTC
>TRBJ2-1|-|-|TRBV20-1
CSARLVDEQFF
TGCAGTGCTCGACTAGTTGATGAGCAGTTCTTC
>TRBJ2-1|TRBD1|-|TRBV19
CASSSGQGWGNEQFF
TGTGCCAGTAGTTCCGGACAGGGATGGGGCAATGAGCAGTTCTTC
>TRBJ1-2|-|medium-sized|TRBV5-1
CASSFEPRNYGYTF
TGCGCCAGCAGCTTCGAGCCCAGGAACTATGGCTACACCTTC
>TRBJ2-5|-|-|TRBV4-3
CASSQEIEETQYF
TGCGCCAGCAGCCAAGAGATAGAAGAGACCCAGTACTTC
>TRBJ1-1|-|-|TRBV29-1
CSAGSAEAFF
TGCAGCGCGGGGAGTGCTGAAGCTTTCTTT
>TRBJ2-7|TRBD1|few|TRBV6-1
CASSEGQGLHEQYF
TGTGCCAGCAGTGAGGGACAGGGTTTACACGAGCAGTACTTC
>TRBJ1-5|TRBD1|-|TRBV27
CASSLTGSDQPQHF
TGTGCCAGCAGCTTGACAGGGTCGGATCAGCCCCAGCATTTT
>TRBJ2-7|-|few|TRBV9
CASSVLSDSYEQYF
TGTGCCAGCAGCGTGCTCAGCGACTCCTACGAGCAGTACTTC
>TRBJ2-7|-|few|TRBV7-9
CASSLAQSSSYEQYF
TGTGCCAGCAGCTTAGCTCAGTCAAGCTCCTACGAGCAGTACTTC
>TRBJ2-7|TRBD2|-|TRBV9
CASSPGGTSGTYEQYF
TGTGCCAGCAGCCCAGGCGGGACTAGCGGAACCTACGAGCAGTACTTC